Each of the 2 T cell receptor beta chains below was sequenced from the same sample in a study of shared clonotypes between healthy human individuals. Only in-frame clones appear in the TCRdb table, and some are missing; sequencing was by immunoSEQ multiplex PCR. The sample consists of some 1.5 million clones, about 96% of them appearing once. The sequencing input was naive CD4+ T cells sorted from blood. The subset denotes: CD45RA+ positively selected. These TCRs come from a man aged 25 to 40 in good health.

The V call is TRBV7-8, the J call TRBJ1-2; 7 nucleotides line up with TRBD1. Germline CDR1 SGHVS, CDR2 FQNEAQ. The CDR3 is made up of 14 amino acids. V trimming: 5 bases; J trimming: 8 bases; junction bases outside the gene matches: 11. CDR3 region: CASSPYRGVGGYTF. CDR3 coding DNA: TGTGCCAGCAGCCCTTACAGGGGAGTTGGGGGCTACACCTTC.

The chain employs TRBV2 and TRBJ2-7; D gene uncertain. The length of the CDR3 is 14 residues. Trimming removed 3 bases from V and 2 bases from J, with 11 bases in between. Germline values: CDR1 SNHLY, CDR2 FYNNEI. CDR3 residues: CASSDRGPTYEQYF. Here the CDR3 DNA reads TGTGCCAGCAGTGACCGAGGACCCACCTACGAGCAGTACTTC. The whole variable domain, remainder taken from reference TRBV2 and TRBJ2-7, is EPEVTQTPSHQVTQMGQEVILRCVPISNHLYFYWYRQILGQKVEFLVSFYNNEISEKSEIFDDQFSVERPDGSNFTLKIRSTKLEDSAMYFCASSDRGPTYEQYFGPGTRLTVT.